This record looks at one TCR beta chain sequence and its context. Its antigen is as yet unknown. This CDR3 comprises 14 residues. Germline CDR1 reads SGHTA; CDR2 reads FQGNSA. The V and J ends lost 3 bases and 0 bases respectively, with 5 bases between them. The sample originates from a study of beta chain features in type 1 diabetes. Looking at the study overall: The samples had approximately 110 million sorted cells examined in all.

Points from the study as a whole: Moderately but significantly shorter TCRB CDR3s were found in Type 1 diabetes patients in all four CD4+ subsets.

Since all of the isolated RNA was reverse transcribed, expressed TCRB transcripts were what got sequenced. Around 3.5 million reads on average were seen across naive, central memory and regulatory T cell samples. Sequenced by immunoSEQ multiplex PCR; TCRdb stores in-frame clones only, minus some. The repertoire includes about 660,000 clones, roughly an eighth of them detected once, and approximately 0.039% sits in the top ten. This chain links TRBV7-2 with TRBJ1-4; D is unclear. The sequenced sample was naive CD4+ T cells from blood. The receptor was isolated from a man younger than 35 with type 1 diabetes. In DNA form, the CDR3 reads TGTGCCAGCAGCTTGTCAGCAACTAATGAAAAACTGTTTTTT. Its protein is CASSLSATNEKLFF.